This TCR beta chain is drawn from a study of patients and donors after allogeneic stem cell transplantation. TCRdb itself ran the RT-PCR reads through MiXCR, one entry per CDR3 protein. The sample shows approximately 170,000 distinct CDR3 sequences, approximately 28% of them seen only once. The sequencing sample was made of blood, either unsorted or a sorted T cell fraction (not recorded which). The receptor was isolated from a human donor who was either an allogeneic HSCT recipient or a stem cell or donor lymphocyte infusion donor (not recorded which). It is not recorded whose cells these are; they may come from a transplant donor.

CDR3 sequence (DNA): TGTGCCAGCACTGAGTGGGATCGCACCGGGGAGCTGTTTTTT. It is translated as CASTEWDRTGELFF. V usage is TRBV2 and J usage is TRBJ2-2, with unresolved D. The CDR3 sequence is 14 residues long. Germline V gene lookup returns CDR1 SNHLY and CDR2 FYNNEI. V was trimmed by 7 bases and J by 4 bases, leaving 13 bases between them.